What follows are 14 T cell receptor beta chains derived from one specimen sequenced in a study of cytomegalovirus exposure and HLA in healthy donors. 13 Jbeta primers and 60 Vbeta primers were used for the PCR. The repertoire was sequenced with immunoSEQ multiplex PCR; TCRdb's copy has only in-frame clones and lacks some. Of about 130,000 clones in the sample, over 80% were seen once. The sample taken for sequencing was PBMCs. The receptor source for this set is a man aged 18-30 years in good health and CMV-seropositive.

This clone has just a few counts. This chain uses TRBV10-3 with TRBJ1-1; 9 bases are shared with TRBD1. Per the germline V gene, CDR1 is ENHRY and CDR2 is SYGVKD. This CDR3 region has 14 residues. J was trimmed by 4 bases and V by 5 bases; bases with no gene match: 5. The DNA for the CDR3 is TGTGCCATCAGTATACAGGGGGCGGGCACTGAAGCTTTCTTT. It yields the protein CAISIQGAGTEAFF.

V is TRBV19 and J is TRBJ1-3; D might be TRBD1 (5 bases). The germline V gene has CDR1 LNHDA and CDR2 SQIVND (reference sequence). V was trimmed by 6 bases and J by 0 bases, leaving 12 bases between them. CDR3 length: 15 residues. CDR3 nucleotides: TGTGCCAGTAGGAAAGACAGCGTCTCTGGAAACACCATATATTTT. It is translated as CASRKDSVSGNTIYF. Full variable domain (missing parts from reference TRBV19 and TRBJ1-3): DGGITQSPKYLFRKEGQNVTLSCEQNLNHDAMYWYRQDPGQGLRLIYYSQIVNDFQKGDIAEGYSVSREKKESFPLTVTSAQKNPTAFYLCASRKDSVSGNTIYFGEGSWLTVV.

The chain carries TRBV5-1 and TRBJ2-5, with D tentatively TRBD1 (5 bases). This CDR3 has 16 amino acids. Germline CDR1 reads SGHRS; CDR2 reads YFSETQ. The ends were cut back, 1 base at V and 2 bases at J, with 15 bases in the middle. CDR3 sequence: CASSLNGARIQETQYF. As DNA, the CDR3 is TGCGCCAGCAGCTTGAATGGGGCGAGGATACAAGAGACCCAGTACTTC.

This chain's CDR3 is CASSLPADTRLNYGYTF. The CDR3 DNA follows: TGTGCCAGCAGCTTACCGGCCGATACCAGGCTTAACTATGGCTACACCTTC. The gene calls are TRBV7-9 and TRBJ1-2, with D uncertain. The CDR3 has 17 residues. Germline V lookup: CDR1 SEHNR, CDR2 FQNEAQ (reference sequence). V lost 2 bases, J lost 1 base, and 17 bases lay in between. The full variable domain, completed using reference TRBV7-9 and TRBJ1-2, is DTGVSQNPRHKITKRGQNVTFRCDPISEHNRLYWYRQTLGQGPEFLTYFQNEAQLEKSRLLSDRFSAERPKGSFSTLEIQRTEQGDSAMYLCASSLPADTRLNYGYTFGSGTRLTVV.

The CDR3 region has the DNA TGTGCCAGCAGCCTAACGGGGACAGGCTACGAGCAGTACTTC. Encoded protein: CASSLTGTGYEQYF. This chain connects TRBV27 to TRBJ2-7, with TRBD1 matching 8 bases. Germline V lookup: CDR1 MNHEY, CDR2 SMNVEV (reference sequence). V was pared by 6 bases and J by 3 bases, with 7 bases of the junction left unmatched. This CDR3 comprises 14 residues.

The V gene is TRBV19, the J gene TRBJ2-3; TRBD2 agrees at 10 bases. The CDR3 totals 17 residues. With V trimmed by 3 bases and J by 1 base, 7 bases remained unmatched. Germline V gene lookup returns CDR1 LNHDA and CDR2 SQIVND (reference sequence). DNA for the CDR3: TGTGCCAGTAGTATGCTGGGCAGCGGGGGGGGCACAGATACGCAGTATTTT. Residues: CASSMLGSGGGTDTQYF. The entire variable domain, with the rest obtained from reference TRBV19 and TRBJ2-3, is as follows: DGGITQSPKYLFRKEGQNVTLSCEQNLNHDAMYWYRQDPGQGLRLIYYSQIVNDFQKGDIAEGYSVSREKKESFPLTVTSAQKNPTAFYLCASSMLGSGGGTDTQYFGPGTRLTVL.

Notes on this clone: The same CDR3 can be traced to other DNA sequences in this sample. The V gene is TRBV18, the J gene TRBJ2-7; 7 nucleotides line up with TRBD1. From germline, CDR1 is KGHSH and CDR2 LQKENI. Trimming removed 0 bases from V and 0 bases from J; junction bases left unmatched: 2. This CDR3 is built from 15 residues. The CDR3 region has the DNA TGTGCCAGCTCACCACCAAGGGGGCCCTCCTACGAGCAGTACTTC. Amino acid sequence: CASSPPRGPSYEQYF.

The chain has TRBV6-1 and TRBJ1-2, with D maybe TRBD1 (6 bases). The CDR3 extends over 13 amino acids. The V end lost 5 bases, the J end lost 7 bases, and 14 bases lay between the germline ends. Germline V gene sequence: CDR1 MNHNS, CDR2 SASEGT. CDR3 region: CASSHVQGPGYTF. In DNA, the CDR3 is TGTGCCAGCAGTCACGTACAGGGACCTGGCTACACCTTC.

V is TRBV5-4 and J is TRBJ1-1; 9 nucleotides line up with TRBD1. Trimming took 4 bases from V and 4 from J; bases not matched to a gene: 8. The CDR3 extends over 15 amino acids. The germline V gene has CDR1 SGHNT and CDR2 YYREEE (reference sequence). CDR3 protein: CASSGRGQGFTEAFF. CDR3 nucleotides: TGTGCCAGCAGCGGCCGGGGACAGGGATTCACTGAAGCTTTCTTT.

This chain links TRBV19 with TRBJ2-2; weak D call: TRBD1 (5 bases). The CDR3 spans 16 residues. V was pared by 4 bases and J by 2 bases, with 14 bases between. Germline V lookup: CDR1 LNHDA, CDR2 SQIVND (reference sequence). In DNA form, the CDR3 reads TGTGCCAGTAGTAGTAGGGCAGGGTTAAACACCGGGGAGCTGTTTTTT. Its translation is CASSSRAGLNTGELFF.

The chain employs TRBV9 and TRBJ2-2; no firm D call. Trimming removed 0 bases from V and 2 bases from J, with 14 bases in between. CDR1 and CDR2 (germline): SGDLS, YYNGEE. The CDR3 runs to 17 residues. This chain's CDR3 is CASSVVVERSNTGELFF. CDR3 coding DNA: TGTGCCAGCAGCGTAGTGGTGGAGAGATCAAACACCGGGGAGCTGTTTTTT.

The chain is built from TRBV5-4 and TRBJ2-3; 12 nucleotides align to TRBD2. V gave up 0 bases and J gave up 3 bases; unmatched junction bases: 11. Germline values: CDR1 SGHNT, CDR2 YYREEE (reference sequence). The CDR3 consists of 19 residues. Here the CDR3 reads CASSLAALAGGRRTDTQYF. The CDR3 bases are TGTGCCAGCAGCTTGGCGGCGCTAGCGGGGGGGCGGCGTACAGATACGCAGTATTTT.

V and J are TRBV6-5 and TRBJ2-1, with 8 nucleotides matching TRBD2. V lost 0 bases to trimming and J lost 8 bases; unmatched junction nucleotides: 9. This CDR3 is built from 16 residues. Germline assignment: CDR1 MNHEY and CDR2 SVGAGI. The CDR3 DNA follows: TGTGCCAGCAGTTACTCGGCGTCGGGGGGGCCGGATGAGCAGTTCTTC. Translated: CASSYSASGGPDEQFF.

The CDR3, as DNA: TGCGCCAGCAGCTTGGTCCGGGGGTCTCCCTACGAGCAGTACTTC. It is translated as CASSLVRGSPYEQYF. The chain carries TRBV5-1 and TRBJ2-7; maybe TRBD2 (6 bases). Deletions cut 0 bases from V and 2 bases from J, with 12 bases between. CDR3 length: 15 residues. The germline V gene encodes CDR1 SGHRS and CDR2 YFSETQ.